Given below is one T cell receptor beta chain in context. Many counts were recorded for this clonotype. What antigen it recognizes has not been identified. No much larger clonotype is one base removed from it; base qualities were not supplied. The entry originates in a study of T cells in Graves' hyperthyroidism and ophthalmopathy (dated by TCRdb to the late 2010s). In terms of the full investigation: Peripheral blood samples were taken at initial diagnosis, before any treatment was given. A discovery cohort of approximately 100 patients, fewer than 50 with Graves' ophthalmopathy and 57 with stable Graves' hyperthyroidism, was used to find distinguishing TCR V-J signatures. Following sampling, methimazole starting at 30 mg daily was given to hyperthyroidism patients, and high-dose intravenous methylprednisolone was given to ophthalmopathy patients. The paper describes TCR Vbeta CDR3 sequencing of around 130 peripheral blood samples, made up of 43 ophthalmopathy patients, around 78 hyperthyroidism patients and around 17 progressor patients. The roughly 100 discovery patients were randomly split 7:3 into training and test sets. An independent validation cohort of under 20 hyperthyroidism patients and about 16 patients who later progressed to ophthalmopathy tested prospective prediction of ophthalmopathy. Thyroid tissue and blood T-cell repertoires from six Graves' hyperthyroidism patients were also compared in the study.

The TCR beta CDR3 regions were amplified from the RNA transcripts. For the first round of RT-PCR on the TCR CDR3, the HTBI primer set was used together with the Qiagen OneStep RT-PCR kit. Libraries were constructed in a second round of multiplex PCR, after which size selection and purification were carried out. Paired-end sequencing of the libraries was performed with 100 bp reads on an Illumina HiSeq2000. The original pipeline was this. Raw data were processed with SOAPnuke, discarding reads with adapters, uncalled bases, mean Phred below 15, or no exact constant-primer or identifier match. COPE v1.2.5 was used to merge high-quality paired reads, and clonotypes were defined as unique nucleotide sequences. MiTCR v1.1 was used to align the clonotypes against IMGT TRBV, TRBD and TRBJ reference segments. The analysis was restricted to V-J combinations with a frequency above 0.0001, which together covered 99% to 99.2% of the repertoires. A TCS score was defined as the ratio of F50 (clonal expansion) to E x V (chaos), with BLOSUM62-based TCRdist applied between CDR3 peptides within each V-J. Welch's t-statistics and random forest reduced fewer than 600 V-J features to 13, which were used in a naive Bayes classifier (R e1071). TCRdb took the public reads, trimmed them with fastp at Q25, ran MiXCR for clone calling and kept in-frame beta chains. All rows with the same CDR3 protein become a single entry with the most common DNA and genes. The V and J calls were determined by TCRdb, not by the authors. The sample table records 550,000 to 800,000 distinct CDR3 sequences; approximately 15% of these occur just once. The top ten clones comprise around 16% of the sample.

CDR1 and CDR2 are read off the germline V gene as MDHEN and SYDVKM. From V the trimming removes 7 bases and from J it removes 4 bases, while the gene matches leave 6 bases of the junction unaccounted for. The CDR3 spans 14 residues, from the cysteine through the phenylalanine. Just CDR3 DNA is preserved here, 42 bases in frame from base 1. A patient counted as having stable Graves' hyperthyroidism if no progression to ophthalmopathy occurred over 18 months of follow-up. Hyperthyroidism patients were aged 18 to 65 years and newly diagnosed, with disease duration of less than 2 months. Exclusion was applied to patients with uncontrolled infections, other autoimmune diseases, pregnancy or lactation. Diagnoses were established on the basis of clinical symptoms, serum thyroxine and TRAb, thyroid ultrasound, and orbital computed tomography. Ficoll-Paque density gradient centrifugation was used to isolate PBMCs from approximately 10 ml of fresh peripheral blood. Total RNA was extracted with Trizol reagent, and quality was checked on an Agilent 2100 Bioanalyzer.

What the study reported, not specific to this receptor: A 13 V-J signature model separated ophthalmopathy from stable hyperthyroidism, with roughly 88% sensitivity and about 81% specificity in cross-validation and 80%/75% in testing. Blood samples also contained most of the expanded thyroid clonotypes (frequency above 0.001), which suggests that blood repertoires may reflect thyroid immune responses. Sample size was not statistically predetermined, and blinding of investigators to group allocation was not performed. In validation, progression to ophthalmopathy was predicted by the model with 70.59% sensitivity and 72% to 80% specificity, a median of roughly six months before onset.

The chain uses TRBV28 and TRBJ2-3, and TRBD1 matches 9 of the central bases. The sequenced sample was blood. The TCR was taken from a man aged 45 to 65 with Graves' hyperthyroidism. The CDR3 loop reads CASTQDRGADTQYF. The base sequence is TGTGCCAGCACCCAGGACAGGGGCGCAGATACGCAGTATTTT.